This T cell receptor (beta chain) was observed in a study of T cell responses to AZD1222 COVID-19 vaccine. CDR1 and CDR2 (germline): MDHEN, SYDVKM. CDR3 size: 14 residues. V was pared by 6 bases and J by 0 bases, with 11 bases between. Profiling relied on immunoSEQ multiplex PCR, and the TCRdb table lists in-frame clones only, not all of them. Among about 190,000 clones listed, 85% to 90% were seen once. This TCR derives from an adult in good health. Specimen: peripheral blood, collected on day 0 of MenACWY control vaccination. The chain is built from TRBV28 and TRBJ1-1; D is unclear. The CDR3 loop reads CASRLDLVNTEAFF. The CDR3 DNA reads TGTGCCAGCAGGCTGGACCTTGTGAACACTGAAGCTTTCTTT.